This T cell receptor (beta chain) was captured in a study of Graves' ophthalmopathy and Graves' hyperthyroidism. Amplification from RNA transcripts yielded the TCR beta CDR3 regions. Second-round multiplex PCR came after a first-round RT-PCR that employed HTBI primers. MiXCR, run by TCRdb on the multiplex PCR reads, gives a single entry per CDR3 protein. The data contain nearly 400,000 distinct CDR3 sequences, around 19% of them singletons. In its sample, this clonotype was seen many times. The antigen is not known. Those donors who had ophthalmopathy presented with moderate-to-severe activity, a CAS of ≥3, a NOSPECS of ≥4 and a duration under 3 months. Findings and limits, study-wide: Researchers report that a 13-signature model separated ophthalmopathy from stable hyperthyroidism, posting about 88% sensitivity and 65% to 82% specificity. In blood appeared most of the expanded thyroid clonotypes whose frequency exceeded 0.001.

V shed 5 bases, J shed 0 bases, and the junction held 6 bases outside the gene matches. The CDR3 covers 15 residues. The germline gives CDR1 DFQATT, CDR2 SNEGSKA (reference sequence). Sequences were obtained from peripheral blood. The chain uses TRBV20-1 and TRBJ1-3; TRBD1 matches 8 bases. This sequence was found in a woman under 30 with Graves' ophthalmopathy. DNA for the CDR3: TGCAGTGCTCCCAGGGGGCTGAGCTCTGGAAACACCATATATTTT. Its translation: CSAPRGLSSGNTIYF.